The 17 T cell receptor beta chains reported below all come from one sample, sequenced in a study of T cell responses to AZD1222 COVID-19 vaccine. Sequencing used immunoSEQ multiplex PCR; TCRdb keeps in-frame clones, though not all of them. Of 120,000 to 150,000 clones listed, 70% to 90% are singletons. The specimen comprised peripheral blood, sampled on day 0 of AZD1222 vaccination. Receptors were obtained from an adult in good health.

This clone came up a few times. The rearrangement joins TRBV12-5 to TRBJ2-7; D possibly corresponds to TRBD1 (5 bases). Germline V gene data show CDR1 as LGHNT and CDR2 as FRNRAP. Trimming stripped 0 bases from V and 5 bases from J, with 14 bases between. This CDR3 spans 15 amino acids. The CDR3 loop reads CASGLVPSGFDEQYF. The CDR3 coding sequence is TGTGCTAGTGGTTTGGTACCCTCAGGGTTCGACGAGCAGTACTTC.

The chain recombines TRBV13 with TRBJ2-1; maybe TRBD2 (5 bases). The CDR3 sequence is 16 residues long. Trimming took 2 bases from V and 9 from J, leaving 20 bases between them. Per germline, CDR1 PRHDT and CDR2 FYEKMQ (reference sequence). The DNA of the CDR3 is TGTGCCAGCAGCTTATTACGACCCGACGGAGGCTTTGAGCAGTTCTTC. Translation gives CASSLLRPDGGFEQFF.

The V and J genes are TRBV5-4 and TRBJ2-5; the D gene could be TRBD1 or TRBD2 (5 bases each). Germline CDR1 reads SGHNT; CDR2 reads YYREEE (reference sequence). Between the trimmed V and J ends, which lost 1 base and 4 bases, there was a span of 8 bases. This CDR3 is 13 amino acids long. DNA for the CDR3: TGTGCCAGCAGCTTGATGGGACGAGAGACCCAGTACTTC. Its translation: CASSLMGRETQYF.

The chain combines TRBV20-1 with TRBJ2-3; possible D gene TRBD2, 5 bases. CDR1 DFQATT and CDR2 SNEGSKA come from the germline V gene (reference sequence). Between the trimmed V and J ends, which lost 6 bases and 6 bases, there was a span of 7 bases. This CDR3 contains 10 residues. The CDR3 sequence: CSARRDTQYF. In DNA, the CDR3 is TGCAGTGCCAGGAGGGATACGCAGTATTTT.

The V gene is TRBV11-2, the J gene TRBJ2-5; the D gene could be TRBD1 or TRBD2 (5 bases each). This CDR3 is 15 amino acids long. Germline CDR1 reads SGHAT; CDR2 reads FQNNGV. V was shortened by 4 bases and J by 7 bases, with 19 bases between the two germline ends. The CDR3 DNA is TGTGCCAGCAGCTCCTCACCGGGCGTTGGGGGGACCCAGTACTTC. Residues: CASSSSPGVGGTQYF.

The rearrangement joins TRBV6-5 to TRBJ2-5; D unresolved. This CDR3 region has 14 residues. The germline V gene has CDR1 MNHEY and CDR2 SVGAGI. The V and J ends lost 5 bases and 4 bases respectively, with 14 bases between them. CDR3 nucleotide sequence: TGTGCCAGCAGTAAGCTCTCGGGTGGAGAGACCCAGTACTTC. Amino acid sequence: CASSKLSGGETQYF.

The chain has TRBV7-2 and TRBJ1-2, with D perhaps TRBD1 (5 bases). The CDR3 spans 14 residues. With 0 bases removed from V and 7 bases from J, the gap between germline ends came to 12 bases. The germline V gene encodes CDR1 SGHTA and CDR2 FQGNSA. CDR3 protein: CASSLAGRGAGYTF. The CDR3 DNA sequence: TGTGCCAGCAGCTTAGCTGGGAGGGGTGCTGGCTACACCTTC.

The V gene is TRBV7-9, the J gene TRBJ2-2; 7 bases align to TRBD1. The germline CDR1 and CDR2 sequences are SEHNR and FQNEAQ (reference sequence). Trimming took 7 bases from V and 1 from J; bases not matched to a gene: 9. This CDR3 has 16 amino acids. The CDR3 sequence: CASTERWDRNTGELFF. CDR3 bases: TGTGCCAGCACCGAGAGGTGGGACAGGAACACCGGGGAGCTGTTTTTT.

This chain links TRBV19 with TRBJ1-1; D gene uncertain. Per germline, CDR1 LNHDA and CDR2 SQIVND (reference sequence). The V and J ends lost 7 bases and 5 bases respectively, with 14 bases between them. This CDR3 spans 13 amino acids. The CDR3 loop is CASISSGGTEAFF. As DNA, the CDR3 is TGTGCCAGTATCAGTTCCGGAGGGACTGAAGCTTTCTTT.

This clone occurred a few times. The chain is built from TRBV15 and TRBJ1-2; 7 bases match TRBD1. The CDR3 sequence is 14 residues long. V shed 5 bases, J shed 4 bases, and the junction held 7 bases outside the gene matches. Germline lookup yields CDR1 LNHNV and CDR2 YYDKDF (reference sequence). CDR3 sequence (DNA): TGTGCCACCAGCCGAGGGGACAGCCCCTATGGCTACACCTTC. Encoded protein: CATSRGDSPYGYTF. Based on the CDR3 plus reference TRBV15 and TRBJ1-2, the full variable domain is DAMVIQNPRYQVTQFGKPVTLSCSQTLNHNVMYWYQQKSSQAPKLLFHYYDKDFNNEADTPDNFQSRRPNTSFCFLDIRSPGLGDTAMYLCATSRGDSPYGYTFGSGTRLTVV.

The genes are TRBV2 and TRBJ1-1, with D possibly TRBD1 on 5 matching bases. Per germline, CDR1 SNHLY and CDR2 FYNNEI. CDR3 size: 14 residues. Trimming cost V 8 bases and J 1 base, with 14 bases left between them. The CDR3 here is CASCSQGPNTEAFF. Written as DNA, the CDR3 is TGTGCCAGCTGCTCCCAGGGACCGAACACTGAAGCTTTCTTT.

Only one count was recorded for this clone. The chain joins TRBV19 to TRBJ1-4; D ambiguous. V was pared by 4 bases and J by 7 bases, with 16 bases between. The length of the CDR3 is 15 residues. In germline, CDR1 is LNHDA, CDR2 SQIVND (reference sequence). The CDR3 DNA follows: TGTGCCAGTAGTAGATTTTATAGCCTCGGTGAAAAACTGTTTTTT. Its protein is CASSRFYSLGEKLFF.

This chain's CDR3 is CASSAMGVTDTQYF. CDR3 nucleotide sequence: TGTGCCAGCAGTGCGATGGGAGTCACAGATACGCAGTATTTT. The chain couples TRBV2 to TRBJ2-3; D may be TRBD2 (5 bases). Between the trimmed V and J ends, which lost 4 bases and 2 bases, there was a span of 10 bases. The CDR3 contains 14 residues. Germline CDR1 and CDR2: SNHLY and FYNNEI.

V and J are TRBV5-1 and TRBJ2-7; 10 bases fit TRBD1. Germline-derived CDR1 and CDR2 are SGHRS and YFSETQ. The CDR3 runs 12 residues. V trimming: 4 bases; J trimming: 6 bases; junction bases outside the gene matches: 1. The CDR3 protein is CASSGDRGEQYF. CDR3 DNA sequence: TGCGCCAGCAGCGGGGACAGGGGCGAGCAGTACTTC.

CDR3 nucleotide sequence: TGCAGCATATGGACAAACGGGGAGCTGTTTTTT. It is translated as CSIWTNGELFF. The gene calls are TRBV29-1 and TRBJ2-2, with a tentative D call TRBD1 (5 bases). Germline CDR1 SQVTM, CDR2 ANQGSEA. V was trimmed by 8 bases and J by 7 bases, leaving 11 bases between them. This CDR3 has 11 amino acids.

The V and J genes are TRBV27 and TRBJ2-1; possible D gene TRBD1, 6 bases. Germline CDR1 and CDR2: MNHEY and SMNVEV (reference sequence). The CDR3 consists of 13 residues. Deletions cut 6 bases from V and 6 bases from J, with 12 bases between. The CDR3 DNA reads TGTGCCAGCAGATCTCAGGGGAGCAATGAGCAGTTCTTC. Translated: CASRSQGSNEQFF.

The rearrangement uses TRBV10-3 and TRBJ1-5; D not resolved. CDR1 is ENHRY, CDR2 SYGVKD, per germline. Trimming pared 4 bases from V and 6 bases from J, leaving 19 bases between. The CDR3 contains 16 residues. The CDR3 DNA follows: TGTGCCATCAGTGCCCACACGGACGGGTCGGGTCAGCCCCAGCATTTT. Its protein product is CAISAHTDGSGQPQHF.